The rows below give T cell receptor beta chains drawn from one sample of a study of blood T cell repertoires in COVID-19. Generated by immunoSEQ multiplex PCR, the TCRdb table keeps only in-frame clones and is missing some. The sample carries approximately 260,000 clones, approximately 80% recorded once. The sample comprised peripheral blood. The receptors stem from a human donor in a cohort sampled during active COVID-19. Both conserved end residues are part of each CDR3. Fields, in order: D gene, V gene, J gene, clone size, CDR3 protein, CDR3 DNA. D genes are given only for firm matches. Expanded clones get a size class; other rows say once, few or many, or leave the size out.

D gene: NA
V gene: TRBV7-8
J gene: TRBJ1-5
clone size: few
CDR3 protein: CASSLVWGSHSNQPQHF
CDR3 DNA: TGTGCCAGCAGCTTAGTGTGGGGCAGCCATAGCAATCAGCCCCAGCATTTT

D gene: TRBD2
V gene: TRBV4-3
J gene: TRBJ2-2
clone size: few
CDR3 protein: CASSLFDGGGANTGELFF
CDR3 DNA: TGCGCCAGCAGTTTGTTCGACGGCGGGGGAGCGAACACCGGGGAGCTGTTTTTT

D gene: TRBD1
V gene: TRBV27
J gene: TRBJ1-2
clone size: NA
CDR3 protein: CASSPRTGLNYGYTF
CDR3 DNA: TGTGCCAGCAGTCCCCGGACAGGACTTAACTATGGCTACACCTTC

D gene: TRBD2
V gene: TRBV18
J gene: TRBJ2-1
clone size: NA
CDR3 protein: CASQESSGGLGSYNEQFF
CDR3 DNA: TGTGCCAGCCAGGAGAGTAGCGGGGGCCTCGGCTCCTACAATGAGCAGTTCTTC

D gene: TRBD1
V gene: TRBV7-3
J gene: TRBJ1-1
clone size: NA
CDR3 protein: CASSSGQGVMGTEAFF
CDR3 DNA: TGTGCCAGCAGCTCGGGACAGGGGGTAATGGGCACTGAAGCTTTCTTT

D gene: NA
V gene: TRBV2
J gene: TRBJ1-3
clone size: few
CDR3 protein: CASNPLAGTGNTIYF
CDR3 DNA: TGTGCCAGCAACCCCCTAGCCGGGACAGGAAACACCATATATTTT

D gene: TRBD1
V gene: TRBV15
J gene: TRBJ2-7
clone size: NA
CDR3 protein: CATSVQGPKSYEQYF
CDR3 DNA: TGTGCCACCAGCGTACAGGGGCCCAAATCCTACGAGCAGTACTTC

D gene: NA
V gene: TRBV4-3
J gene: TRBJ2-2
clone size: once
CDR3 protein: CASSHPTKNTGELFF
CDR3 DNA: TGCGCCAGCAGCCACCCAACTAAGAACACCGGGGAGCTGTTTTTT

D gene: TRBD2
V gene: TRBV16
J gene: TRBJ2-7
clone size: NA
CDR3 protein: CASSPLAGGPNEQYF
CDR3 DNA: TGTGCCAGCAGCCCATTAGCGGGAGGGCCCAACGAGCAGTACTTC

D gene: TRBD1
V gene: TRBV6-5
J gene: TRBJ2-3
clone size: NA
CDR3 protein: CASSYGTGTVDTQYF
CDR3 DNA: TGTGCCAGCAGTTATGGGACAGGGACGGTAGATACGCAGTATTTT

D gene: NA
V gene: TRBV12-5
J gene: TRBJ2-2
clone size: NA
CDR3 protein: CASGLGGLNTGELFF
CDR3 DNA: TGTGCTAGTGGCTTGGGGGGCTTGAACACCGGGGAGCTGTTTTTT

D gene: NA
V gene: TRBV5-4
J gene: TRBJ2-2
clone size: few
CDR3 protein: CASSRGTAGTGELFF
CDR3 DNA: TGTGCCAGCAGCCGGGGGACAGCGGGCACCGGGGAGCTGTTTTTT

D gene: TRBD1
V gene: TRBV7-9
J gene: TRBJ2-7
clone size: NA
CDR3 protein: CASSVTGEGYEQYF
CDR3 DNA: TGTGCCAGCAGTGTGACAGGGGAAGGCTACGAGCAGTACTTC

D gene: NA
V gene: TRBV21-1
J gene: TRBJ2-7
clone size: NA
CDR3 protein: CASSKWRTSGRWGANEQYF
CDR3 DNA: TGTGCCAGCAGCAAATGGCGGACTAGCGGGAGGTGGGGGGCTAATGAGCAGTACTTC

D gene: NA
V gene: TRBV19
J gene: TRBJ2-1
clone size: NA
CDR3 protein: CASSMFGRQGEQFF
CDR3 DNA: TGTGCCAGTAGTATGTTCGGCCGCCAGGGTGAGCAGTTCTTC

D gene: NA
V gene: TRBV9
J gene: TRBJ1-1
clone size: NA
CDR3 protein: CASSVAAGLSTEAFF
CDR3 DNA: TGTGCCAGCAGCGTAGCAGCAGGGTTGAGCACTGAAGCTTTCTTT

D gene: NA
V gene: TRBV19
J gene: TRBJ2-3
clone size: NA
CDR3 protein: CASSAPTGRQEDTQYF
CDR3 DNA: TGTGCCAGTAGTGCCCCGACAGGGAGGCAGGAAGATACGCAGTATTTT

D gene: TRBD2
V gene: TRBV5-4
J gene: TRBJ2-1
clone size: NA
CDR3 protein: CASSGGLAYILSSYNEQFF
CDR3 DNA: TGTGCCAGCAGCGGGGGACTAGCGTATATTCTGAGCTCCTACAATGAGCAGTTCTTC

D gene: TRBD2
V gene: TRBV7-3
J gene: TRBJ2-1
clone size: NA
CDR3 protein: CASSLTWASGYNEQFF
CDR3 DNA: TGTGCCAGCAGCTTAACGTGGGCTAGCGGCTACAATGAGCAGTTCTTC

D gene: TRBD1
V gene: TRBV28
J gene: TRBJ2-7
clone size: NA
CDR3 protein: CASRQPGQGTYEQYF
CDR3 DNA: TGTGCCAGTCGGCAACCGGGACAGGGAACCTACGAGCAGTACTTC

D gene: TRBD1
V gene: TRBV19
J gene: TRBJ1-6
clone size: NA
CDR3 protein: CASSSDRGDSPLHF
CDR3 DNA: TGTGCCAGTAGTAGCGACAGGGGCGATTCACCCCTCCACTTT

D gene: NA
V gene: TRBV20-1
J gene: TRBJ2-7
clone size: NA
CDR3 protein: CSASLSYEQYF
CDR3 DNA: TGCAGTGCTAGTCTCTCCTACGAGCAGTACTTC

D gene: TRBD2
V gene: TRBV7-9
J gene: TRBJ2-1
clone size: NA
CDR3 protein: CASSPRTSRYNEQFF
CDR3 DNA: TGTGCCAGCAGCCCCCGGACTAGCCGGTACAATGAGCAGTTCTTC

D gene: NA
V gene: TRBV19
J gene: TRBJ2-2
clone size: few
CDR3 protein: CASSFSFHKQGNTGELFF
CDR3 DNA: TGTGCCAGTAGTTTTTCGTTCCATAAACAGGGGAACACCGGGGAGCTGTTTTTT

D gene: NA
V gene: TRBV29-1
J gene: TRBJ2-1
clone size: NA
CDR3 protein: CSGSGGGSSYNEQFF
CDR3 DNA: TGCAGCGGATCCGGGGGCGGGAGCTCCTACAATGAGCAGTTCTTC

D gene: NA
V gene: TRBV6-5
J gene: TRBJ2-4
clone size: NA
CDR3 protein: CASSYSGQSAKNIQYF
CDR3 DNA: TGTGCCAGCAGTTATTCCGGACAGTCCGCCAAAAACATTCAGTACTTC

D gene: TRBD1
V gene: TRBV3-1/TRBV3-2
J gene: TRBJ1-3
clone size: NA
CDR3 protein: CASSLGQASTSGNTIYF
CDR3 DNA: TGTGCCAGCAGCTTGGGACAGGCCTCGACCTCTGGAAACACCATATATTTT

D gene: NA
V gene: TRBV13
J gene: TRBJ2-1
clone size: NA
CDR3 protein: CASSHLAGSYNEQFF
CDR3 DNA: TGTGCCAGCAGCCACCTGGCGGGCTCCTACAATGAGCAGTTCTTC

D gene: NA
V gene: TRBV7-8
J gene: TRBJ1-4
clone size: NA
CDR3 protein: CASSTLAGFGGTNEKLFF
CDR3 DNA: TGTGCCAGCAGCACCCTGGCCGGATTTGGAGGAACTAATGAAAAACTGTTTTTT

D gene: NA
V gene: TRBV1
J gene: TRBJ2-1
clone size: NA
CDR3 protein: CTSSHSGTPPFNEQFF
CDR3 DNA: TGCACCAGCAGCCATAGCGGGACTCCTCCCTTCAATGAGCAGTTCTTC

D gene: TRBD2
V gene: TRBV6-1
J gene: TRBJ2-2
clone size: NA
CDR3 protein: CASSVAVLAGGATGELFF
CDR3 DNA: TGTGCCAGCAGTGTAGCTGTTTTGGCGGGAGGGGCTACCGGGGAGCTGTTTTTT

D gene: NA
V gene: TRBV4-1
J gene: TRBJ1-5
clone size: few
CDR3 protein: CASSQQGGGNQPQHF
CDR3 DNA: TGCGCCAGCAGCCAACAGGGAGGTGGCAATCAGCCCCAGCATTTT

D gene: NA
V gene: TRBV2
J gene: TRBJ2-5
clone size: NA
CDR3 protein: CASRETGHGGETQYF
CDR3 DNA: TGTGCCAGCAGGGAGACGGGACATGGGGGAGAGACCCAGTACTTC

D gene: NA
V gene: TRBV2
J gene: TRBJ2-3
clone size: NA
CDR3 protein: CASSPPRSDTQYF
CDR3 DNA: TGTGCCAGCTCCCCTCCGAGGTCTGATACGCAGTATTTT

D gene: NA
V gene: TRBV5-1
J gene: TRBJ1-1
clone size: NA
CDR3 protein: CASSLWQDKTEAFF
CDR3 DNA: TGCGCCAGCAGCTTATGGCAGGATAAGACTGAAGCTTTCTTT

D gene: NA
V gene: TRBV28
J gene: TRBJ1-2
clone size: NA
CDR3 protein: CASGGNRVARGYTF
CDR3 DNA: TGTGCCAGCGGGGGAAACAGGGTGGCGCGTGGCTACACCTTC

D gene: TRBD2
V gene: TRBV6-5
J gene: TRBJ2-7
clone size: NA
CDR3 protein: CASRGSGATPYEQYF
CDR3 DNA: TGTGCCAGCAGGGGTAGCGGGGCCACGCCCTACGAGCAGTACTTC

D gene: NA
V gene: TRBV28
J gene: TRBJ1-6
clone size: NA
CDR3 protein: CASSLSGRISPLHF
CDR3 DNA: TGTGCCAGCAGTTTATCAGGGCGAATTTCACCCCTCCACTTT

D gene: TRBD1
V gene: TRBV2
J gene: TRBJ2-2
clone size: NA
CDR3 protein: CASAHRDRNTGELFF
CDR3 DNA: TGTGCCAGTGCCCATAGGGACAGGAACACCGGGGAGCTGTTTTTT

D gene: TRBD1
V gene: TRBV5-5
J gene: TRBJ1-3
clone size: few
CDR3 protein: CASSLFAGGLSRGSGNTIYF
CDR3 DNA: TGTGCCAGCAGCTTGTTTGCAGGGGGCCTCTCAAGGGGCTCTGGAAACACCATATATTTT

D gene: NA
V gene: TRBV5-8
J gene: TRBJ2-1
clone size: NA
CDR3 protein: CASIRRRGAYNEQFF
CDR3 DNA: TGTGCCAGCATCCGCCGGCGGGGCGCCTACAATGAGCAGTTCTTC

D gene: NA
V gene: TRBV5-1
J gene: TRBJ1-1
clone size: NA
CDR3 protein: CASSSLGVNTEAFF
CDR3 DNA: TGCGCCAGCAGCTCCCTAGGAGTGAACACTGAAGCTTTCTTT

D gene: TRBD1
V gene: TRBV6-5
J gene: TRBJ1-4
clone size: NA
CDR3 protein: CASKTGGVGEKLFF
CDR3 DNA: TGTGCCAGCAAAACAGGGGGCGTTGGTGAAAAACTGTTTTTT

D gene: NA
V gene: TRBV4-3
J gene: TRBJ2-1
clone size: NA
CDR3 protein: CASSPQPAGQGYVSEQFF
CDR3 DNA: TGCGCCAGCAGCCCACAACCTGCAGGCCAGGGGTATGTCAGTGAGCAGTTCTTC

D gene: TRBD1
V gene: TRBV6-5
J gene: TRBJ1-1
clone size: NA
CDR3 protein: CASTIDRGNTEAFF
CDR3 DNA: TGTGCCAGCACCATAGACAGGGGGAACACTGAAGCTTTCTTT

D gene: NA
V gene: TRBV19
J gene: TRBJ1-2
clone size: NA
CDR3 protein: CATERRANYGYTF
CDR3 DNA: TGTGCCACCGAGCGGAGGGCTAACTATGGCTACACCTTC

D gene: TRBD2
V gene: TRBV9
J gene: TRBJ2-2
clone size: NA
CDR3 protein: CASSPRASGLAGAANTGELFF
CDR3 DNA: TGTGCCAGCAGCCCCAGAGCGTCGGGACTAGCGGGAGCTGCGAACACCGGGGAGCTGTTTTTT

D gene: TRBD2
V gene: TRBV5-6
J gene: TRBJ2-5
clone size: NA
CDR3 protein: CASSLTSGVWETQYF
CDR3 DNA: TGTGCCAGCAGCTTGACTAGCGGGGTTTGGGAGACCCAGTACTTC

D gene: NA
V gene: TRBV19
J gene: TRBJ1-1
clone size: NA
CDR3 protein: CASSMSGVNTEAFF
CDR3 DNA: TGTGCCAGTAGTATGTCAGGGGTTAACACTGAAGCTTTCTTT

D gene: TRBD2
V gene: TRBV4-3
J gene: TRBJ2-2
clone size: NA
CDR3 protein: CASSQDLASGPYTGELFF
CDR3 DNA: TGCGCCAGCAGCCAAGATTTGGCTAGCGGGCCTTACACCGGGGAGCTGTTTTTT

D gene: TRBD2
V gene: TRBV3-1/TRBV3-2
J gene: TRBJ2-1
clone size: NA
CDR3 protein: CASSLTSGDNEQFF
CDR3 DNA: TGTGCCAGCAGCCTGACTAGCGGAGACAATGAGCAGTTCTTC

D gene: TRBD1
V gene: TRBV11-2
J gene: TRBJ2-7
clone size: NA
CDR3 protein: CASSATLTGGGYEQYF
CDR3 DNA: TGTGCCAGCAGCGCAACCCTGACAGGGGGAGGATACGAGCAGTACTTC

D gene: NA
V gene: TRBV19
J gene: TRBJ1-6
clone size: NA
CDR3 protein: CASSPGQLPGSPLHF
CDR3 DNA: TGTGCCAGTAGCCCAGGACAGCTGCCTGGTTCACCCCTCCACTTT

D gene: NA
V gene: TRBV5-1
J gene: TRBJ2-5
clone size: NA
CDR3 protein: CASSLVGGGVTQYF
CDR3 DNA: TGCGCCAGCAGCTTGGTAGGGGGCGGGGTGACCCAGTACTTC

D gene: TRBD1
V gene: TRBV6-6
J gene: TRBJ2-7
clone size: few
CDR3 protein: CASSPRGGTGGQIEQYF
CDR3 DNA: TGTGCCAGCAGTCCCCGGGGTGGGACAGGGGGGCAGATCGAGCAGTACTTC

D gene: TRBD2
V gene: TRBV18
J gene: TRBJ2-3
clone size: NA
CDR3 protein: CASSRLAGPTDTQYF
CDR3 DNA: TGTGCCAGCTCACGACTAGCGGGTCCCACAGATACGCAGTATTTT

D gene: TRBD1
V gene: TRBV6-5
J gene: TRBJ1-1
clone size: NA
CDR3 protein: CASSDRVSEAFF
CDR3 DNA: TGTGCCAGCTCCGACAGGGTATCCGAAGCTTTCTTT

D gene: TRBD1
V gene: TRBV5-4
J gene: TRBJ2-3
clone size: NA
CDR3 protein: CASSLGDREDTQYF
CDR3 DNA: TGTGCCAGCAGCTTGGGCGACAGGGAAGATACGCAGTATTTT

D gene: NA
V gene: TRBV11-2
J gene: TRBJ1-1
clone size: few
CDR3 protein: CASSLGRGREWTEAFF
CDR3 DNA: TGTGCCAGCAGCTTAGGAAGAGGCAGGGAATGGACTGAAGCTTTCTTT